Here is one T cell receptor (beta chain) with its context. The antigen is not known. TCRdb re-called the RT-PCR reads through MiXCR, storing one row per CDR3 protein. The table shows more than 500,000 distinct CDR3 sequences, with approximately 10% occurring only once. CDR3 size: 18 residues. Trimming cost V 4 bases and J 4 bases; bases outside gene matches: 18. The entry originates in a study of response to subunit inactivated influenza vaccine. Study observations and caveats: The authors put forward the suggestion that each seasonal influenza vaccination may bring in only a limited number of new T cells.

This same sample was also taken into another study, of T cells expressing NK-cell markers. Per that paper: The cDNA for TCR beta came from 5'RACE template switching with UMIs. In sorted CD3+CD56+NKG2C+, CD3+CD56+NKG2C- and CD3+CD56-NKG2C+ T cells, TCR beta repertoires were obtained. Of eight sequenced donors, seven were HCMV-seropositive and one HCMV-seronegative. The CD3+CD56-NKG2C+ fraction was also led by these clonotypes in several donors.

The V and J genes are TRBV12-3 or TRBV12-4 and TRBJ2-7, with TRBD1 matching over 8 bases. This sample comprised PBMCs from blood, obtained on the day of vaccination. The sequence was obtained from a man aged 45-65 years who received an inactivated influenza vaccine. This chain's CDR3 is CASSSTPGQGRSVYEQYF. In DNA form, the CDR3 reads TGTGCCAGCAGTTCGACCCCTGGACAGGGAAGAAGTGTGTACGAGCAGTACTTC.